A selection of T cell receptor beta chains follows, all from one sample in a study of shared clonotypes between healthy human individuals. Repertoires were generated with immunoSEQ multiplex PCR, while TCRdb's copy carries only in-frame clones and drops some. The repertoire has about 800,000 clones, about 96% of them found once; the top ten carry 0.2% to 0.25%. Sequencing was done on a sample of naive CD8+ T cells sorted from blood. These TCRs come from a man aged 30-40 years in good health. The CDR3 runs from the conserved cysteine through the conserved F or W. The D gene is left open where the match is weak. The size field is filled for only some rows; it gives once, few, many or a size class.

v_call: TRBV7-9; d_call: TRBD1; clone_size: .; j_call: TRBJ2-1; cdr3_nt: TGTGCCAGCCGACGACAGGGGCCCAATGAGCAGTTCTTC; cdr3_aa: CASRRQGPNEQFF
v_call: TRBV7-8; d_call: .; clone_size: .; j_call: TRBJ2-3; cdr3_nt: TGTGCCAGCAGCCCAAGGGGGAGCTCGAGCACAGATACGCAGTATTTT; cdr3_aa: CASSPRGSSSTDTQYF
v_call: TRBV27; d_call: TRBD1; clone_size: .; j_call: TRBJ1-5; cdr3_nt: TGTGCCAGCAGCCGTCTGGGACAGGATGAGGATCAGCCCCAGCATTTT; cdr3_aa: CASSRLGQDEDQPQHF
v_call: TRBV6-6; d_call: .; clone_size: .; j_call: TRBJ2-7; cdr3_nt: TGTGCCAGCAGTCCGATCGTGACAGGAGAGCAGTACTTC; cdr3_aa: CASSPIVTGEQYF
v_call: TRBV7-2; d_call: TRBD2; clone_size: .; j_call: TRBJ2-2; cdr3_nt: TGTGCCAGCAGCTATCCTAGCGGAACGAACACCGGGGAGCTGTTTTTT; cdr3_aa: CASSYPSGTNTGELFF
v_call: TRBV7-9; d_call: TRBD1; clone_size: .; j_call: TRBJ1-4; cdr3_nt: TGTGCCAGCAGCCCCCCCGGGACAGACAATGAAAAACTGTTTTTT; cdr3_aa: CASSPPGTDNEKLFF
v_call: TRBV21-1; d_call: .; clone_size: .; j_call: TRBJ2-1; cdr3_nt: .; cdr3_aa: CASSKAWELVAGGINEQFF
v_call: TRBV4-1; d_call: TRBD2; clone_size: .; j_call: TRBJ2-7; cdr3_nt: TGCGCCAGCAGCCAACTAGCGGGAGTAACCTACGAGCAGTACTTC; cdr3_aa: CASSQLAGVTYEQYF
v_call: TRBV5-1; d_call: TRBD1; clone_size: .; j_call: TRBJ2-1; cdr3_nt: TGCGCCAGCAGTTACACAGGGGCCTACAATGAGCAGTTCTTC; cdr3_aa: CASSYTGAYNEQFF
v_call: TRBV29-1; d_call: TRBD2; clone_size: .; j_call: TRBJ2-5; cdr3_nt: TGCAGCGTTGAAGAGGCTAGCGGGAGGCCTCAAGAGACCCAGTACTTC; cdr3_aa: CSVEEASGRPQETQYF
v_call: TRBV7-9; d_call: .; clone_size: .; j_call: TRBJ2-1; cdr3_nt: TGTGCCAGCAGCTTAGAGGGGAATGAGCAGTTCTTC; cdr3_aa: CASSLEGNEQFF
v_call: TRBV5-6; d_call: TRBD1; clone_size: .; j_call: TRBJ2-3; cdr3_nt: TGTGCCAGCAGCTCCCTCGACAGGGCCATTACCGCAGATACGCAGTATTTT; cdr3_aa: CASSSLDRAITADTQYF
v_call: TRBV4-1; d_call: .; clone_size: .; j_call: TRBJ2-1; cdr3_nt: TGCGCCAGCAGCCAAGAGGGTAGCCCAAGTTACAATGAGCAGTTCTTC; cdr3_aa: CASSQEGSPSYNEQFF
v_call: TRBV4-1; d_call: .; clone_size: .; j_call: TRBJ2-7; cdr3_nt: TGCGCCAGCAGCCCTAGAACTGACTACGAGCAGTACTTC; cdr3_aa: CASSPRTDYEQYF
v_call: TRBV9; d_call: .; clone_size: .; j_call: TRBJ1-1; cdr3_nt: TGTGCCAGCAGCGTAGCCGAAATTACAGGGTCGTGGACTGAAGCTTTCTTT; cdr3_aa: CASSVAEITGSWTEAFF
v_call: TRBV5-6; d_call: .; clone_size: .; j_call: TRBJ1-2; cdr3_nt: TGTGCCAGCAGCAACTCCGACCTTGGCTACACCTTC; cdr3_aa: CASSNSDLGYTF
v_call: TRBV30; d_call: .; clone_size: .; j_call: TRBJ2-7; cdr3_nt: TGTGCCTGGTCCACGGGGGTTATCGAGCAGTACTTC; cdr3_aa: CAWSTGVIEQYF
v_call: TRBV7-9; d_call: TRBD1; clone_size: .; j_call: TRBJ2-7; cdr3_nt: TGTGCCAGCAGCTCGACTTCGACAGGGGTGGTTGTCGAGCAGTACTTC; cdr3_aa: CASSSTSTGVVVEQYF
v_call: TRBV7-9; d_call: .; clone_size: once; j_call: TRBJ1-3; cdr3_nt: TGTGCCAGCAGCTCGAGGGGATCCGGAAACACCATATATTTT; cdr3_aa: CASSSRGSGNTIYF
v_call: TRBV28; d_call: TRBD1; clone_size: .; j_call: TRBJ1-1; cdr3_nt: TGTGCCAGCAGTTACAGGGGTATGAACACTGAAGCTTTCTTT; cdr3_aa: CASSYRGMNTEAFF
v_call: TRBV7-6; d_call: .; clone_size: .; j_call: TRBJ2-7; cdr3_nt: TGTGCCAGCAGCCGCCGATTTGAGACAGCGCAACTCTACGAGCAGTACTTC; cdr3_aa: CASSRRFETAQLYEQYF
v_call: TRBV28; d_call: TRBD2; clone_size: .; j_call: TRBJ2-2; cdr3_nt: TGTGCCAGCAGTCGGGACTATTCGAACACCGGGGAGCTGTTTTTT; cdr3_aa: CASSRDYSNTGELFF
v_call: TRBV29-1; d_call: .; clone_size: .; j_call: TRBJ2-3; cdr3_nt: TGCAGCGAACGACCGTTGGGTCCAGATACGCAGTATTTT; cdr3_aa: CSERPLGPDTQYF
v_call: TRBV25-1; d_call: .; clone_size: .; j_call: TRBJ2-7; cdr3_nt: TGTGCCAGCAGTGGTAGGACCCCCTACGAGCAGTACTTC; cdr3_aa: CASSGRTPYEQYF
v_call: TRBV11-2; d_call: .; clone_size: .; j_call: TRBJ2-5; cdr3_nt: TGTGCCAGCAGACCTGGGACCACGTCAAGAAAGACCCAGTACTTC; cdr3_aa: CASRPGTTSRKTQYF
v_call: TRBV2; d_call: .; clone_size: .; j_call: TRBJ1-1; cdr3_nt: TGTGCCAGCAGTGCTCTCGATGGGGGGCAGAACACTGAAGCTTTCTTT; cdr3_aa: CASSALDGGQNTEAFF
v_call: TRBV15; d_call: TRBD1; clone_size: .; j_call: TRBJ2-7; cdr3_nt: TGTGCCACCAGCACTTTTCCCAAGACAGGGGGCGAGCAGTACTTC; cdr3_aa: CATSTFPKTGGEQYF
v_call: TRBV10-3; d_call: .; clone_size: .; j_call: TRBJ2-7; cdr3_nt: TGTGCCATCAGTGAGTCGCAGGGCGACGAGCAGTACTTC; cdr3_aa: CAISESQGDEQYF
v_call: TRBV7-9; d_call: .; clone_size: .; j_call: TRBJ2-6; cdr3_nt: TGTGCCAGCAGCGCAGGGGACTCTGGGGCCAACGTCCTGACTTTC; cdr3_aa: CASSAGDSGANVLTF
v_call: TRBV11-3; d_call: TRBD2; clone_size: .; j_call: TRBJ2-1; cdr3_nt: TGTGCCAGCAGCTCGCATCAGGCGGGAGCTTCCTACAATGAGCAGTTCTTC; cdr3_aa: CASSSHQAGASYNEQFF
v_call: TRBV19; d_call: .; clone_size: .; j_call: TRBJ1-1; cdr3_nt: TGTGCCAGTAAGGCCGGTCTCTTAGCTTTCTTT; cdr3_aa: CASKAGLLAFF
v_call: TRBV7-9; d_call: .; clone_size: once; j_call: TRBJ2-2; cdr3_nt: TGTGCCAGCAGCTTGGCTAGGAGGACAGCCGGGGAGCTGTTTTTT; cdr3_aa: CASSLARRTAGELFF
v_call: TRBV10-2; d_call: TRBD2; clone_size: .; j_call: TRBJ2-1; cdr3_nt: TGCGCCAGCAGTGAGGGACTAGCGGCCTACAATGAGCAGTTCTTC; cdr3_aa: CASSEGLAAYNEQFF